This TCR beta chain was identified during a study of T cell repertoires in cytomegalovirus infection. This clonotype was picked up many times. TCRdb ran MiXCR on the reads and lists one entry per CDR3 protein. The sample carries 200,000 to 300,000 distinct CDR3 sequences, 8% to 9.5% recorded once. This CDR3 is 14 amino acids long. Germline values: CDR1 MGHRA, CDR2 YSYEKL. Trimming removed 0 bases from V and 4 bases from J, with 8 bases in between. The material sequenced was PBMCs. The receptor's source is a human donor in good health (CMV status not recorded). Some clones in this sample may be carry-over from other donors' samples. The chain recombines TRBV4-1 with TRBJ2-3, with D unclear. CDR3 region: CASSQDPGSDTQYF. CDR3 DNA sequence: TGCGCCAGCAGCCAAGATCCCGGGTCAGATACGCAGTATTTT.